A single sample is the source of the 21 T cell receptor beta chains below, sequenced in a study of molecular identifiers for immune sequencing clone quantification. MiXCR was run by TCRdb on the PCR reads, yielding one entry per CDR3 protein. The sample comprises about 630,000 distinct CDR3 sequences, about 25% of which are singletons, and about 0.8% rests with the top ten. Material for sequencing was naive CD8+ T cells from blood, with Jurkat cell RNA spiked in. The subset is: FACS-sorted CD8+CD4-CCR7+CD45RA+ naive T cells. The source of these receptors is a human donor in good health. Some libraries in this study had Jurkat cell RNA spiked in.

The chain couples TRBV24-1 to TRBJ2-1, with TRBD1 identical over 7 bases. Per germline, CDR1 KGHDR and CDR2 SFDVKD. The CDR3 has 16 residues. J was trimmed by 7 bases and V by 0 bases; bases with no gene match: 8. CDR3 residues: CATSDLFGTESNEQFF. In DNA form, the CDR3 reads TGTGCCACCAGTGATTTGTTTGGGACAGAGAGTAATGAGCAGTTCTTC.

For this clonotype: This may stem from a read error, because a much larger clone lies one nucleotide away. The chain uses TRBV7-9 and TRBJ2-3, with 8 bases identical to TRBD2. CDR3 length equals 15 residues. The J segment lost 3 bases and the V segment lost 5 bases, leaving 7 bases of the junction unmatched. The germline gives CDR1 SEHNR, CDR2 FQNEAQ (reference sequence). CDR3: CASSPLAVETDTQYF. CDR3 DNA sequence: TGTGCCAGCAGCCCACTAGCGGTAGAAACAGATACGCAGTATTTT. Drawing the rest from reference TRBV7-9 and TRBJ2-3, the complete variable domain is DTGVSQNPRHKITKRGQNVTFRCDPISEHNRLYWYRQTLGQGPEFLTYFQNEAQLEKSRLLSDRFSAERPKGSFSTLEIQRTEQGDSAMYLCASSPLAVETDTQYFGPGTRLTVL.

The CDR3 nucleotides read TGTGCCAGCAGTGCGGGACCGGCTTACCCAGATACGCAGTATTTT. This encodes CASSAGPAYPDTQYF. The chain employs TRBV6-2 or TRBV6-3 and TRBJ2-3; a possible D gene is TRBD2 (6 bases). Trimming shortened V by 5 bases and J by 4 bases, and 16 bases separated the two germline ends. The germline V gene encodes CDR1 MNHEY and CDR2 SVGEGT. The CDR3 consists of 15 residues.

Many counts were recorded for this clonotype. The chain is built from TRBV7-9 and TRBJ2-3, with 9 positions matching TRBD1. The CDR3 is 16 amino acids. Germline-derived CDR1 and CDR2 are SEHNR and FQNEAQ (reference sequence). V lost 5 bases and J lost 2; bases outside the gene matches: 8. The CDR3, as DNA: TGTGCCAGCAGCCACCCGACAGGGGGGTTCACAGATACGCAGTATTTT. Translated, it gives CASSHPTGGFTDTQYF.

About this clonotype: It may be a read error: a sequence one base away is much more abundant. No conserved phenylalanine or tryptophan ends this CDR3, so it is likely a read error. The chain carries TRBV7-9 and TRBJ2-2; the match to TRBD1 covers 9 bases. This CDR3 is 15 amino acids long. The V and J ends lost 3 bases and 3 bases, in that order; junction bases with no gene match: 2. CDR1 SEHNR and CDR2 FQNEAQ come from the germline V gene (reference sequence). The CDR3 sequence: CASSLGQGHTGELFV. CDR3 DNA: TGTGCCAGCAGCTTGGGACAGGGCCACACCGGGGAGCTGTTTGTT.

This clonotype was recorded many times. The chain has TRBV12-3 or TRBV12-4 and TRBJ1-2, with TRBD1 identical over 12 bases. CDR3 length: 15 amino acids. Unmatched junction bases numbered 4, after V lost 4 bases and J lost 4 bases. CDR3 residues: CASSSGTGGAYGYTF. CDR3 in DNA: TGTGCCAGCAGTTCCGGGACAGGGGGCGCCTATGGCTACACCTTC.

With regard to this clonotype: One end of the junction fails to match germline, which may point to a read error. The genes are TRBV13 and TRBJ2-5, with TRBD1 matching over 12 bases. The V gene's germline CDR1 is PRHDT and CDR2 FYEKMQ (reference sequence). The CDR3 is 16 residues long. CDR3 residues: CASSVGTGGGLEPQSF. The CDR3 region has the DNA TGTGCCAGCAGCGTCGGGACAGGGGGCGGTTTGGAGCCCCAGTCCTTC.

The V gene is TRBV7-6, the J gene TRBJ2-2, with 11 bases aligning to TRBD2. There are 18 residues in the CDR3. CDR1 SGHVS and CDR2 FNYEAQ come from the germline V gene. V dropped 1 base and J dropped 5; count of bases not matched to a gene: 9. The CDR3 nucleotides read TGTGCCAGCAGCTTAGTAGCTAGCGGGAGGCGACGTACCGGGGAGCTGTTTTTT. Encoded protein: CASSLVASGRRRTGELFF.

This clonotype was counted ten times or more. This chain connects TRBV7-8 to TRBJ2-3; 7 positions match TRBD2. After removal of 5 bases from V and 4 bases from J, the junction contained 12 bases not matched to a gene. The CDR3 extends over 16 amino acids. CDR1 SGHVS and CDR2 FQNEAQ come from the germline V gene. In DNA, the CDR3 is TGTGCCAGCAGCCCCCGGACCGTGCTAGCGGCAGATACGCAGTATTTT. This sequence encodes CASSPRTVLAADTQYF.

The chain couples TRBV6-1 to TRBJ1-6, with no clear D. Germline V gene lookup returns CDR1 MNHNS and CDR2 SASEGT. The CDR3 consists of 18 residues. Trimming stripped 1 base from V and 0 bases from J, with 13 bases between. CDR3 in amino acids: CASSEGEFGSSYNSPLHF. The DNA of the CDR3 is TGTGCCAGCAGTGAAGGGGAGTTTGGGAGCTCCTATAATTCACCCCTCCACTTT.

A note on this clonotype: Just one base apart from a much larger clone, this may be a read error. The chain combines TRBV20-1 with TRBJ2-4, with D possibly matching TRBD2 (7 bases). Per germline, CDR1 DFQATT and CDR2 SNEGSKA (reference sequence). This CDR3 contains 16 residues. Here the CDR3 reads CSASPIGGDAGNVQYF. CDR3 nucleotides: TGCAGTGCTAGTCCCATAGGGGGGGACGCCGGAAACGTTCAGTACTTC.

The J gene is TRBJ1-6, the V gene TRBV28; possible D gene TRBD1, 5 bases. The CDR3 consists of 14 residues. Trimming cost V 6 bases and J 9 bases, with 15 bases left between them. Germline V gives CDR1 MDHEN, CDR2 SYDVKM. CDR3 sequence (DNA): TGTGCCAGCAGACAGAGGGGATTTGGTTCACCCCTCCACTTT. As protein: CASRQRGFGSPLHF.

Notes on this clonotype: At one boundary the junction diverges from the germline segment, which might be a read error. The chain recombines TRBV6-1 with TRBJ1-5; no firm D call. The length of the CDR3 is 14 residues. Germline lookup yields CDR1 MNHNS and CDR2 SASEGT. CDR3 nucleotide sequence: TGTGCCAGCATACAAGACTCGTACAATCAGCCCCCGCCTTTT. This encodes CASIQDSYNQPPPF.

This clonotype was counted a few times. The chain employs TRBV7-8 and TRBJ2-1; the D gene is possibly TRBD2 (7 bases). Germline CDR1 is SGHVS and CDR2 is FQNEAQ. V was cut by 8 bases and J by 4 bases, with 15 bases left in between. This CDR3 comprises 14 residues. The CDR3 is CASGNREGYNEQFF. The CDR3 DNA follows: TGTGCCAGCGGTAACAGGGAGGGGTACAATGAGCAGTTCTTC.

This clonotype was seen a handful of times. The rearrangement uses TRBV27 and TRBJ2-1, with D uncertain. The germline V gene encodes CDR1 MNHEY and CDR2 SMNVEV (reference sequence). V was shortened by 3 bases and J by 2 bases, with 14 bases between the two germline ends. CDR3 length: 16 amino acids. The CDR3 nucleotides read TGTGCCAGCAGTTTTACGACTCGACCCACCTACAATGAGCAGTTCTTC. Amino acid sequence: CASSFTTRPTYNEQFF.

The rearrangement links TRBV4-1 to TRBJ1-3, with unresolved D. From germline, CDR1 is MGHRA and CDR2 YSYEKL. The CDR3 runs to 15 residues. The V end lost 0 bases, the J end lost 0 bases, and 6 bases lay between the germline ends. CDR3 nucleotides: TGCGCCAGCAGCCAAGACCACTTCTCTGGAAACACCATATATTTT. It specifies CASSQDHFSGNTIYF.

This clonotype was picked up a small number of times. The chain links TRBV5-8 to TRBJ1-5; no reliable D call. The CDR3 spans 9 residues. V lost 6 bases, J lost 10 bases, and 5 bases lay in between. CDR1 and CDR2 (germline): SGHTS, YDEGEE. As DNA, the CDR3 is TGTGCCAGCATATCACCCCAGCATTTT. As protein: CASISPQHF. Supplemented by reference TRBV5-8 and TRBJ1-5, the full variable domain reads EAGVTQSPTHLIKTRGQQATLRCSPISGHTSVYWYQQALGLGLQFLLWYDEGEERNRGNFPPRFSGRQFPNYSSELNVNALELEDSALYLCASISPQHFGDGTRLSIL.

This clonotype was seen a single time. A much larger clonotype is one base distant, so this may be a read error. V gene TRBV7-3 combines with J gene TRBJ1-1, with TRBD1 as a possible D gene (5 bases). Per germline, CDR1 SGHTA and CDR2 FQGTGA. Trimming removed 5 bases at V and 3 bases at J, with 19 bases between. The CDR3 extends over 16 amino acids. The CDR3: CASSRRRGDGDTEAFF. The DNA of the CDR3 is TGTGCCAGCAGCCGCCGACGGGGGGACGGTGACACTGAAGCTTTCTTT.

Worth noting for this clonotype: Just one base apart from a much larger clone, this may be a read error. V is TRBV28 and J is TRBJ2-7, with 7 nucleotides matching TRBD1. From germline, CDR1 is MDHEN and CDR2 SYDVKM. This CDR3 is built from 15 residues. The CDR3 here is CASSLILGQADERYF. CDR3 nucleotide sequence: TGTGCCAGCAGTTTAATCCTAGGACAGGCCGACGAGCGGTACTTC.

This clonotype was detected ten times or more. This chain links TRBV2 with TRBJ2-3; 12 nucleotides line up with TRBD2. Trimming took 7 bases from V and 0 from J; bases not matched to a gene: 8. CDR3 length: 17 amino acids. Germline V lookup: CDR1 SNHLY, CDR2 FYNNEI. CDR3 in DNA: TGTGCCAGCACCACGGGACTAGCGGGTCCGAGCACAGATACGCAGTATTTT. Its protein product is CASTTGLAGPSTDTQYF.

This clonotype was counted many times. The rearrangement joins TRBV20-1 to TRBJ2-3, with unresolved D. Germline V gene data show CDR1 as DFQATT and CDR2 as SNEGSKA (reference sequence). V was pared by 1 base and J by 7 bases, with 18 bases between. The CDR3 spans 15 residues. The CDR3 nucleotides are TGCAGTGCTAGAGGCAAGCTCGTCTCCCCAAATACGCAGTATTTT. This translates into CSARGKLVSPNTQYF.